The present T cell receptor beta chain was sequenced within a study of CD8 T cells in Susac syndrome. CDR3 length: 18 amino acids. V shed 3 bases and J 3 bases; nucleotides not matched to a gene: 14. CDR1 and CDR2 from the germline V gene are SGHNT and YYREEE (reference sequence). Reverse transcription of roughly 0.5 to 1 ug RNA was carried out with random hexamers. TCRdb reprocessed the immunoSEQ multiplex PCR reads via MiXCR and lists one record per CDR3 protein. The table records roughly 190,000 distinct CDR3 sequences, more than 90% of them present only once. Sequencing input: CD4+ T cells from PBMCs. The V call is TRBV5-4, the J call TRBJ2-3; 9 bases line up with TRBD2. This clonotype was obtained from a human donor with Susac syndrome. DNA of the CDR3: TGTGCCAGCAGCTCCCCTGGTAGCGGGGGAGATTGGACAGATACGCAGTATTTT. This codes for CASSSPGSGGDWTDTQYF.